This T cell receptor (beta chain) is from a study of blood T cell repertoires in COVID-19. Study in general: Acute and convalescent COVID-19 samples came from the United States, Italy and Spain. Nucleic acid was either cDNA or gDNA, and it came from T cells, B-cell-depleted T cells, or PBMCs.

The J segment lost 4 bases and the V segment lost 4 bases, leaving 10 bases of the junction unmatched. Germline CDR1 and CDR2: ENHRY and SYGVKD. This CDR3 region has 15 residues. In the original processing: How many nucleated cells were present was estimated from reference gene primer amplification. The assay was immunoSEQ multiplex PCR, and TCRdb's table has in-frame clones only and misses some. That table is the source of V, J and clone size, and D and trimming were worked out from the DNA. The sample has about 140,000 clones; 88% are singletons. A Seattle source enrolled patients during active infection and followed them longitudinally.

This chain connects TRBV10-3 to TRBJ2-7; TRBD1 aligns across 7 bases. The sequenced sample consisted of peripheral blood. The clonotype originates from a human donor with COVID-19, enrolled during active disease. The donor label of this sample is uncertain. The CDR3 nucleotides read TGTGCCATCAGTGGAGGGGACAGCGCCGCTTACGAGCAGTACTTC. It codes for CAISGGDSAAYEQYF.